Given below is one TCR beta chain in context. Original handling: Counts of nucleated cells, estimated from reference gene primer amplification, were obtained. The table came from immunoSEQ multiplex PCR; TCRdb's copy has only in-frame clones and leaves some out. V, J and clone size were drawn from that table, and D and trimming were deduced from the DNA. Here the sample spans roughly 380,000 clones, approximately 91% being singletons. The CDR3 has 13 residues. The V and J ends lost 5 bases and 1 base respectively, with 8 bases between them. Germline values: CDR1 MNHEY, CDR2 SMNVEV (reference sequence). These data come from a study of blood T cell repertoires in COVID-19. For the study at large: COVID-19 samples, acute and convalescent, were from the United States, Italy and Spain. PBMCs, B-cell-depleted T cells, or T cells provided the cDNA or gDNA that made up the material.

The sequence derives from a woman aged 40 to 50 with COVID-19, enrolled during active disease. The source material was peripheral blood. V and J are TRBV27 and TRBJ1-1, with D perhaps TRBD1 (5 bases). The CDR3 here is CASSLQENTEAFF. The CDR3 DNA is TGTGCCAGCAGTCTACAGGAGAACACTGAAGCTTTCTTT.